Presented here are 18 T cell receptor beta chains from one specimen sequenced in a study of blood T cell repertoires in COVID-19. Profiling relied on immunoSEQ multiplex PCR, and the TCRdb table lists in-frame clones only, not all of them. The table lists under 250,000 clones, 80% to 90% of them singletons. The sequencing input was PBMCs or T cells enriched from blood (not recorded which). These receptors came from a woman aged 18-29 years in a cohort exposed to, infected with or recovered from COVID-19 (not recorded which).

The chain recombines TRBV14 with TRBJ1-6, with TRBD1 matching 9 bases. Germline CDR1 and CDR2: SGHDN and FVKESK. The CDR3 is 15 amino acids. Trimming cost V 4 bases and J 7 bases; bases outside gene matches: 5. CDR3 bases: TGTGCCAGCAGCCTACATACAGGGGGCAATTCACCCCTCCACTTT. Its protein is CASSLHTGGNSPLHF.

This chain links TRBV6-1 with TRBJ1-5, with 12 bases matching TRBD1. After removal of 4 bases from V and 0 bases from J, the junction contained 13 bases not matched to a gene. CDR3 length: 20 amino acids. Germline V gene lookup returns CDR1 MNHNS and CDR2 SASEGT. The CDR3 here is CASSGPEGDRGPYSNQPQHF. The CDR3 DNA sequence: TGTGCCAGCAGTGGACCGGAGGGGGACAGGGGGCCTTATAGCAATCAGCCCCAGCATTTT.

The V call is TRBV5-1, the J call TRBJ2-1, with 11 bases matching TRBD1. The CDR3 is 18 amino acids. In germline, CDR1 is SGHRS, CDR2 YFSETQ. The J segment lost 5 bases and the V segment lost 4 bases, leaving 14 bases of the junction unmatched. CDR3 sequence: CASSPGQGVMVGNNEQFF. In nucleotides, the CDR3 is TGCGCCAGCAGCCCGGGACAGGGGGTGATGGTGGGGAACAATGAGCAGTTCTTC.

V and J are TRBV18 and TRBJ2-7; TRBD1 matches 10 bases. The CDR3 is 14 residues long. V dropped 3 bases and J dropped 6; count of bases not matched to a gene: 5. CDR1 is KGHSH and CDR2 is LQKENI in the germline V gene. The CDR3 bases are TGTGCCAGCTCACCGGGGACAGGGGCGGGCGAGCAGTACTTC. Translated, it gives CASSPGTGAGEQYF.

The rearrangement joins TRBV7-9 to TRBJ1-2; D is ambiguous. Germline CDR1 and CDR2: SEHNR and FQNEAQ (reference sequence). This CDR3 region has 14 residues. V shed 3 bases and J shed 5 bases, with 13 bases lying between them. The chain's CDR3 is CASSLGEGGYGYTF. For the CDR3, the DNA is TGTGCCAGCAGCTTGGGCGAGGGAGGTTATGGCTACACCTTC.

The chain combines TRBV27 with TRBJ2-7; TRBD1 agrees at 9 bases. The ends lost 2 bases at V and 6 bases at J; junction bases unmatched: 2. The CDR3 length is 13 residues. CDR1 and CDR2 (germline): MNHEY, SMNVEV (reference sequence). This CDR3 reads CASSLPGQGEQYF. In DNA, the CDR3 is TGTGCCAGCAGTTTACCGGGACAGGGCGAGCAGTACTTC.

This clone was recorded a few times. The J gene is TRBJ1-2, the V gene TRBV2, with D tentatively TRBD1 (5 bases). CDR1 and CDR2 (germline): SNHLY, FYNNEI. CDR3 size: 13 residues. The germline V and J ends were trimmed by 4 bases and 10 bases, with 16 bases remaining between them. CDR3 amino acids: CASSVGADSLYTF. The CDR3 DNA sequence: TGTGCCAGCAGTGTAGGGGCCGACAGTCTCTACACCTTC.

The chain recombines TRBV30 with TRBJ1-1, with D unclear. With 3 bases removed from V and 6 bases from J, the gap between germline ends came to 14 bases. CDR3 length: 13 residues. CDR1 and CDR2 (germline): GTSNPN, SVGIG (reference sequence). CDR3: CAWSGSKGSEAFF. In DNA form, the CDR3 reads TGTGCCTGGAGCGGGAGTAAAGGGTCTGAAGCTTTCTTT.

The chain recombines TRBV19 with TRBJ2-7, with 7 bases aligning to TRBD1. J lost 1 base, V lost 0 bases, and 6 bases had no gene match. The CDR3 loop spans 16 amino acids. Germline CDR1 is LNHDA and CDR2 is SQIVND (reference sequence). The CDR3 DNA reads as TGTGCCAGTAGTATAGAGGGGCGGACAGGTTCCTACGAGCAGTACTTC. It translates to CASSIEGRTGSYEQYF.

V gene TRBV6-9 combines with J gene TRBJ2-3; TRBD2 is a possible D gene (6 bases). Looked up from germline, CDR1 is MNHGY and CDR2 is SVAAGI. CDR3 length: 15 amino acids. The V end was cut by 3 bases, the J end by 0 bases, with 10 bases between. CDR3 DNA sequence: TGTGCCAGCAGTTACGGGCTAGCGAGCACAGATACGCAGTATTTT. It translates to CASSYGLASTDTQYF.

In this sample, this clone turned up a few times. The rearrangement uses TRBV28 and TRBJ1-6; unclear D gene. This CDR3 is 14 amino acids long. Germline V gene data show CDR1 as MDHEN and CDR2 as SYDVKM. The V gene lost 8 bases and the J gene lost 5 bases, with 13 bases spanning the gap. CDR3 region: CASCEVVDNSPLHF. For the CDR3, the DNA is TGTGCCAGCTGCGAGGTAGTGGATAATTCACCCCTCCACTTT.

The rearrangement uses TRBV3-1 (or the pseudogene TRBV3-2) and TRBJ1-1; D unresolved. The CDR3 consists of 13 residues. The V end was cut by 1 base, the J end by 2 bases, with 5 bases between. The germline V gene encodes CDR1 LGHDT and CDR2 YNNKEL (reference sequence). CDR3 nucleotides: TGTGCCAGCAGCCAAGGGGCAAACACTGAAGCTTTCTTT. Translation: CASSQGANTEAFF.

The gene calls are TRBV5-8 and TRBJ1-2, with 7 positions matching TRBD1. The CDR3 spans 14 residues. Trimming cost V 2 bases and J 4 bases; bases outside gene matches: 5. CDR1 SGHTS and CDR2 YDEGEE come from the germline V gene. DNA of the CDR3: TGTGCCAGCAGCTTCTCGGGACAGATCTATGGCTACACCTTC. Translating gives CASSFSGQIYGYTF.

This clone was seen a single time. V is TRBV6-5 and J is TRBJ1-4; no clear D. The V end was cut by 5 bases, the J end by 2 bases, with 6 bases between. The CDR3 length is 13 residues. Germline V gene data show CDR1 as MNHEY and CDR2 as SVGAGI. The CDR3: CASSTVTNEKLFF. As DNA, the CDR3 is TGTGCCAGCAGTACAGTCACTAATGAAAAACTGTTTTTT.

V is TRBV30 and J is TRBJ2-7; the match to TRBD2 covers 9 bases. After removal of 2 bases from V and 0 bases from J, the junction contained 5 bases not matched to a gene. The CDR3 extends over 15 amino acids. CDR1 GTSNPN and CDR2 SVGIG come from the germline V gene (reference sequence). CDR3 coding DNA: TGTGCCTGGAGTTCTGGACTAGCGAGCTCCTACGAGCAGTACTTC. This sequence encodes CAWSSGLASSYEQYF.

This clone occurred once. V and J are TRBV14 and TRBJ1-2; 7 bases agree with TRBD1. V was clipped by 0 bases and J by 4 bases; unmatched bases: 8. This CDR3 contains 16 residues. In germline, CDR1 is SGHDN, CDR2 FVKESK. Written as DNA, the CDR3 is TGTGCCAGCAGCCAAGACCGGGACAGAGTTAGCTATGGCTACACCTTC. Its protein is CASSQDRDRVSYGYTF.

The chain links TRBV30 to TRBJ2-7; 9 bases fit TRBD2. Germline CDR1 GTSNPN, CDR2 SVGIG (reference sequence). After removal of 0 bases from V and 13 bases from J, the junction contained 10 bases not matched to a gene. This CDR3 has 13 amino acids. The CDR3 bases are TGTGCCTGGAGTGTAGCGGGAGGCCTAAATCGTTACTTC. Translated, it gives CAWSVAGGLNRYF.

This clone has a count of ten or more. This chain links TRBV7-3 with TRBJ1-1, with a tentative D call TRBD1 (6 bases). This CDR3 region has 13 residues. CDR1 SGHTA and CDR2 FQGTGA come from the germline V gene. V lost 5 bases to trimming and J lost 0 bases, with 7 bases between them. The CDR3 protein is CASSRTVNTEAFF. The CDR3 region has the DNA TGTGCCAGCAGCCGGACAGTGAACACTGAAGCTTTCTTT.